The entry below gives a single TCR beta chain sequence along with its context. The data were taken from a study of blood T cell repertoires in COVID-19. About the research overall: The origin of the acute and convalescent COVID-19 samples was the United States, Italy and Spain. Sample material is recorded as cDNA or gDNA derived from T cells, B-cell-depleted T cells, or PBMCs.

Authors' methods: Estimates of nucleated cell counts were drawn from the amplification of reference gene primers. The assay was immunoSEQ multiplex PCR, and TCRdb's table has in-frame clones only and misses some. The DNA was the basis for D and trimming; V, J and clone size are from that table. The sample yields about 13,000 clones, approximately 91% seen once. The clonotype was recovered from a human donor in a cohort sampled during active COVID-19. Sequencing used peripheral blood.

The CDR3 loop reads CASSPGVSSYEQYF. The CDR3 DNA follows: TGTGCCAGCTCACCTGGAGTGAGCTCCTACGAGCAGTACTTC. This sequence joins TRBV18 and TRBJ2-7, with D uncertain. The CDR3 contains 14 residues. Germline values: CDR1 KGHSH, CDR2 LQKENI. Trimming cost V 3 bases and J 0 bases, with 9 bases left between them.